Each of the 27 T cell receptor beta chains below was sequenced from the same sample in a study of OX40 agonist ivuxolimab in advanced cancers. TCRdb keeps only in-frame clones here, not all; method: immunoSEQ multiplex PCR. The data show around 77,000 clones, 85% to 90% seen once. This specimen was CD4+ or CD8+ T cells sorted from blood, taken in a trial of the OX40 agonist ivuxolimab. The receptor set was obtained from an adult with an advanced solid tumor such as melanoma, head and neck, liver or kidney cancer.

The CDR3: CASSYGPGKNYGYTF. In DNA, the CDR3 is TGTGCCAGCAGTTACGGACCTGGGAAGAACTATGGCTACACCTTC. The chain is built from TRBV27 and TRBJ1-2, with D uncertain. Trimming cost V 4 bases and J 2 bases, with 14 bases left between them. CDR3 length equals 15 residues. Germline-derived CDR1 and CDR2 are MNHEY and SMNVEV (reference sequence).

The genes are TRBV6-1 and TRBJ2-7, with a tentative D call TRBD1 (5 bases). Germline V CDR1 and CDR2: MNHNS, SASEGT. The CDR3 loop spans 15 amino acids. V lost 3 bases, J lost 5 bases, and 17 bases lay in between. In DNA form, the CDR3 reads TGTGCCAGCAGTGAGGGAAAAGGGGTCTACCACGAGCAGTACTTC. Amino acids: CASSEGKGVYHEQYF.

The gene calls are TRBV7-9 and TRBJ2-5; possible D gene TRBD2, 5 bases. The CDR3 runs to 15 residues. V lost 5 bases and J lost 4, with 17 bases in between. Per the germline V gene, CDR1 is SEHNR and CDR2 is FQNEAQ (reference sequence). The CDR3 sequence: CASSLSGKSGETQYF. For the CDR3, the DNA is TGTGCCAGCAGCCTGTCCGGGAAGTCGGGAGAGACCCAGTACTTC.

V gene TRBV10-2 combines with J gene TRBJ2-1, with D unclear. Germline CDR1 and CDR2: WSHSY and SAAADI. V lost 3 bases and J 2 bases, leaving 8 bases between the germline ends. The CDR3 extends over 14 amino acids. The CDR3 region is CASSDLLPYNEQFF. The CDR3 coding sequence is TGCGCCAGCAGTGACCTTTTACCCTACAATGAGCAGTTCTTC.

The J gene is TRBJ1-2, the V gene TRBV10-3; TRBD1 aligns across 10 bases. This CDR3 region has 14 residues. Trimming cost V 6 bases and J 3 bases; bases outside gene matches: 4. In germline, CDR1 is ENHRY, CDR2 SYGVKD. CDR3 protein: CAISTGTGDYGYTF. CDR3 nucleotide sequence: TGTGCCATCAGCACCGGGACAGGGGACTATGGCTACACCTTC.

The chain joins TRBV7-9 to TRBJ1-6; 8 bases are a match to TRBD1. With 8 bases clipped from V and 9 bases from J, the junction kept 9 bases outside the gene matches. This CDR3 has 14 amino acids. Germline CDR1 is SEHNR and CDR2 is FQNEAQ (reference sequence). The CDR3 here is CASATGTGFSPLHF. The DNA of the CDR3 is TGTGCCAGCGCAACCGGGACAGGATTTTCACCCCTCCACTTT.

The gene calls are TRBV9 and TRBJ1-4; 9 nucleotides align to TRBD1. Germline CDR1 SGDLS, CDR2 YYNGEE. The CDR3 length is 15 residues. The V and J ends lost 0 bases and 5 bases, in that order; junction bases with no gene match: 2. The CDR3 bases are TGTGCCAGCAGCGTAGACGGGACAGGGAATGAAAAACTGTTTTTT. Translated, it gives CASSVDGTGNEKLFF.

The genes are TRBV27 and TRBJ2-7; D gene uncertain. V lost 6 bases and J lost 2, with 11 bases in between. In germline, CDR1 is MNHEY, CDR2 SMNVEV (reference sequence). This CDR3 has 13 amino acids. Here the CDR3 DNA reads TGTGCCAGCAGCCCCAGGACGCCCTACGAGCAGTACTTC. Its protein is CASSPRTPYEQYF.

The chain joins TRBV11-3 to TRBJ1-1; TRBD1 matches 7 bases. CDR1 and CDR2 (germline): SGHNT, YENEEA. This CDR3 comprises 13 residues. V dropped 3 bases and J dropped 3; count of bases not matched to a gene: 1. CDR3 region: CASSFQGDTEAFF. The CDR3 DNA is TGTGCCAGCAGCTTTCAGGGGGACACTGAAGCTTTCTTT.

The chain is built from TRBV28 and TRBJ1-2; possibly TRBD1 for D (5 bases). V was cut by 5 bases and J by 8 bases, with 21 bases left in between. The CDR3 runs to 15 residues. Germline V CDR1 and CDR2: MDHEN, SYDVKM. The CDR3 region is CASSTNPPGGWGYTF. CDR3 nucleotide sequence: TGTGCCAGCAGTACAAACCCCCCGGGGGGATGGGGCTACACCTTC.

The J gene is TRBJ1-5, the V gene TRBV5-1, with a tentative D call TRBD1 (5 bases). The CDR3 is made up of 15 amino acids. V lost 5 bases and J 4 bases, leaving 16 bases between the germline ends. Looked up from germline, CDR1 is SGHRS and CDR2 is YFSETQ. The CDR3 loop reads CASRVVSGPNQPQHF. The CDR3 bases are TGCGCCAGCAGGGTCGTATCAGGGCCTAATCAGCCCCAGCATTTT.

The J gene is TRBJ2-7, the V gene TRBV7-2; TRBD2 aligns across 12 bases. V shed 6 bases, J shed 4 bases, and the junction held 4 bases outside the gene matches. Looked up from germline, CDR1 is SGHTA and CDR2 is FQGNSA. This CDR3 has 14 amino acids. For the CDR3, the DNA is TGTGCCAGCAGTCTAGCGGGGGGGCCGTACGAGCAGTACTTC. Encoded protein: CASSLAGGPYEQYF.

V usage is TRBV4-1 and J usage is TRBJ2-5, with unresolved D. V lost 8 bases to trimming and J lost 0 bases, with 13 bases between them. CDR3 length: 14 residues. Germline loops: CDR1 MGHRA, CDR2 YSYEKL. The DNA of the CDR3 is TGCGCCAGCTCCGAGAATCCCAACCAAGAGACCCAGTACTTC. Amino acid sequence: CASSENPNQETQYF.

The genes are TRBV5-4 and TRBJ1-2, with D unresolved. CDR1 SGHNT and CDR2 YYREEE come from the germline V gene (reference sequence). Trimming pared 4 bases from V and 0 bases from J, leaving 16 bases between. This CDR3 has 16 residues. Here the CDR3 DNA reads TGTGCCAGCAGCCCAGACCCCCGGGTTCCTAACTATGGCTACACCTTC. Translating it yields CASSPDPRVPNYGYTF.

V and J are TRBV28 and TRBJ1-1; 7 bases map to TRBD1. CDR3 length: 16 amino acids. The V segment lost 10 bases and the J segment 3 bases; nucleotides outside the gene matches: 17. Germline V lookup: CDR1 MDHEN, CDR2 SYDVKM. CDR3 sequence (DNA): TGTGCCACACGGGCACAAGACCTCAGGGGGGACACTGAAGCTTTCTTT. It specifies CATRAQDLRGDTEAFF.

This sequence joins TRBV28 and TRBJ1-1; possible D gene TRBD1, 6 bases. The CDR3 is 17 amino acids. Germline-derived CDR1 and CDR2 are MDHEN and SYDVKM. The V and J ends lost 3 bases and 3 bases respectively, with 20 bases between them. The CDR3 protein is CASSFPDRLAGDTEAFF. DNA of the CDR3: TGTGCCAGCAGTTTCCCGGACAGATTGGCAGGGGACACTGAAGCTTTCTTT.

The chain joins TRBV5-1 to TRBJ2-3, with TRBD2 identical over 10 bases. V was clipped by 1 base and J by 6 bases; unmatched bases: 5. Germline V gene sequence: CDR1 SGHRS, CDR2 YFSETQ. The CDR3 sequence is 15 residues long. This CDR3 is CASSLTGLATDTQYF. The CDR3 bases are TGCGCCAGCAGCTTGACGGGACTAGCGACGGATACGCAGTATTTT.

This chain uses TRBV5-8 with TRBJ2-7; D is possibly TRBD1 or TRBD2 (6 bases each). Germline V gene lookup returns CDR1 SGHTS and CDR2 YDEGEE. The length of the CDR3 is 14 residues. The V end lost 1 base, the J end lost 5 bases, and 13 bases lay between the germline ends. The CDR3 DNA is TGTGCCAGCAGCTTGAGGGGGGTGGCCCACGAGCAGTACTTC. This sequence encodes CASSLRGVAHEQYF. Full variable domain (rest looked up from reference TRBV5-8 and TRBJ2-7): EAGVTQSPTHLIKTRGQQATLRCSPISGHTSVYWYQQALGLGLQFLLWYDEGEERNRGNFPPRFSGRQFPNYSSELNVNALELEDSALYLCASSLRGVAHEQYFGPGTRLTVT.

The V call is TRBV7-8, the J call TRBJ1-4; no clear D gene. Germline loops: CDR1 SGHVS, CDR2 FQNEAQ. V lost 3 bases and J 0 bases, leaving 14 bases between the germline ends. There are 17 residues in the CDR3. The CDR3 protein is CASSFQTSSATNEKLFF. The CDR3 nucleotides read TGTGCCAGCAGCTTCCAAACATCGAGTGCAACTAATGAAAAACTGTTTTTT.

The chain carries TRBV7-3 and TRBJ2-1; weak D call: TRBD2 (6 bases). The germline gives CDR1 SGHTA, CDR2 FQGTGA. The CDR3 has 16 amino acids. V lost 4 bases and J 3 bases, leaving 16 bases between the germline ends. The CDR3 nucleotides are TGTGCCAGCAGCTCCTTTAATAGCGGAGTCTACAATGAGCAGTTCTTC. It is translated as CASSSFNSGVYNEQFF.

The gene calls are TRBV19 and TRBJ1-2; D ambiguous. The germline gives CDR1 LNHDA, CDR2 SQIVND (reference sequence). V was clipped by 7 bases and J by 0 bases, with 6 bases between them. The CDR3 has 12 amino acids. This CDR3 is CASNVANYGYTF. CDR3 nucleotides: TGTGCCAGTAATGTAGCTAACTATGGCTACACCTTC.

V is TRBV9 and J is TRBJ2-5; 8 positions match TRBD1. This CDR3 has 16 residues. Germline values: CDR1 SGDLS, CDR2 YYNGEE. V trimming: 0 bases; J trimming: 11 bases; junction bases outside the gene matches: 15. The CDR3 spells CASSVEGGQGLGEQYF. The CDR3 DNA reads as TGTGCCAGCAGCGTAGAGGGAGGACAGGGCCTAGGAGAGCAGTACTTC.

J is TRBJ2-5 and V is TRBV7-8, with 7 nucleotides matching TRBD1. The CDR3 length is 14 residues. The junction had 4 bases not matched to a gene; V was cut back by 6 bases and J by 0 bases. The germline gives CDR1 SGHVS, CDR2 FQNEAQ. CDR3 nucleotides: TGTGCCAGCAGTCACGACAGGGACCAAGAGACCCAGTACTTC. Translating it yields CASSHDRDQETQYF.

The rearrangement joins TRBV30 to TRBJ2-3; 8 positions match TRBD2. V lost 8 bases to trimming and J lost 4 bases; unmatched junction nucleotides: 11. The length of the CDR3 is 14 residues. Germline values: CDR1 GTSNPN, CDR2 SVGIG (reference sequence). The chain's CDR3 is CAGTGYGGADTQYF. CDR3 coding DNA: TGTGCCGGGACGGGGTACGGGGGGGCAGATACGCAGTATTTT.

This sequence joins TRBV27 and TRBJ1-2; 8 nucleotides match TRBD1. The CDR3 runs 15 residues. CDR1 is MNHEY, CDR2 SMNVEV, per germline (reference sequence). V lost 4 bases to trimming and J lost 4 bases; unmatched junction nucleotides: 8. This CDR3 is CASSSRTGPTYGYTF. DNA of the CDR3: TGTGCCAGCAGTTCTCGGACAGGGCCGACCTATGGCTACACCTTC.

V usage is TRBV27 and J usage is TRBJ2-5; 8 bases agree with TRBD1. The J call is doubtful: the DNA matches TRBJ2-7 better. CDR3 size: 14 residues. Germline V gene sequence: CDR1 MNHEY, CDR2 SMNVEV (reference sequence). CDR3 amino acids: CASSLTGVSYEQYF. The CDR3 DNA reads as TGTGCCAGCAGTTTGACAGGGGTCTCCTACGAGCAGTACTTC.

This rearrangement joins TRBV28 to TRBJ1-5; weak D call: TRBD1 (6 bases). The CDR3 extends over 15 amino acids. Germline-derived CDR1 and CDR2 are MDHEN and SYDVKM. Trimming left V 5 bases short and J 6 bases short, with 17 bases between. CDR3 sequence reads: CASSHQGLEGQPQHF. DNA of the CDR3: TGTGCCAGCAGTCACCAGGGGTTAGAGGGTCAGCCCCAGCATTTT. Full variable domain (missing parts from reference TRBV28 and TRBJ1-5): DVKVTQSSRYLVKRTGEKVFLECVQDMDHENMFWYRQDPGLGLRLIYFSYDVKMKEKGDIPEGYSVSREKKERFSLILESASTNQTSMYLCASSHQGLEGQPQHFGDGTRLSIL.